This passage covers 27 T cell receptor beta chains from one sample sequenced in a study of T cells in Graves' hyperthyroidism and ophthalmopathy. The investigators amplified TCR beta CDR3 regions from RNA transcripts. Using the HTBI primer set, a first-round RT-PCR was run on the TCR CDR3. From the multiplex PCR reads, TCRdb called clonotypes with MiXCR, one entry per CDR3 protein. Of some 320,000 distinct CDR3 sequences listed, approximately 13% are singletons. The specimen was blood. These receptors all stem from a woman aged 40 to 49 with Graves' ophthalmopathy.

This sequence joins TRBV15 and TRBJ1-2, with TRBD1 as a possible D gene (5 bases). Trimming left V 4 bases short and J 3 bases short, with 9 bases between. Germline CDR1 and CDR2: LNHNV and YYDKDF (reference sequence). The CDR3 extends over 13 amino acids. The CDR3 is CATSTDRDYGYTF. CDR3 DNA sequence: TGTGCCACCAGCACTGACAGAGACTATGGCTACACCTTC.

The chain employs TRBV29-1 and TRBJ1-5; D call uncertain. Germline V gene lookup returns CDR1 SQVTM and CDR2 ANQGSEA. The CDR3 contains 13 residues. Trimming removed 4 bases from V and 2 bases from J, with 9 bases in between. DNA of the CDR3: TGCAGCGTTGTCTTGGAGGGCAATCAGCCCCAGCATTTT. Encoded protein: CSVVLEGNQPQHF.

The chain uses TRBV5-1 and TRBJ2-1, with D possibly matching TRBD2 (5 bases). The CDR3 extends over 15 amino acids. The germline CDR1 and CDR2 sequences are SGHRS and YFSETQ. Trimming took 4 bases from V and 4 from J, leaving 15 bases between them. The CDR3 DNA sequence: TGCGCCAGCAGCCCCCATATTGAGCGGTACAATGAGCAGTTCTTC. Protein product: CASSPHIERYNEQFF.

The chain uses TRBV12-3 or TRBV12-4 and TRBJ2-7; 7 nucleotides align to TRBD2. This CDR3 region has 17 residues. V gave up 3 bases and J gave up 4 bases; unmatched junction bases: 15. In DNA, the CDR3 is TGTGCCAGCAGTTTTTCAGCGGGACTCCGGCCCTCATACGAGCAGTACTTC. Residues: CASSFSAGLRPSYEQYF.

Many counts were recorded for this clonotype. In nucleotides, the CDR3 is TGTGCCAGCAGGGGGGAGGGAGGAGAGACCCAGTACTTC. Its translation: CASRGEGGETQYF. V and J are TRBV2 and TRBJ2-5, with TRBD2 matching over 7 bases. The CDR3 is 13 residues long. Germline lookup yields CDR1 SNHLY and CDR2 FYNNEI. The ends lost 6 bases at V and 4 bases at J; junction bases unmatched: 5.

The table lists this clonotype with many counts. The rearrangement uses TRBV7-2 and TRBJ1-2, with 9 bases lining up with TRBD1. J lost 8 bases, V lost 5 bases, and 9 bases had no gene match. Germline CDR1 SGHTA, CDR2 FQGNSA. This CDR3 is built from 14 residues. Written as DNA, the CDR3 is TGTGCCAGCAGCCCCGGAACAGGGGGCAAGGGCTACACCTTC. Protein sequence: CASSPGTGGKGYTF. Drawing the rest from reference TRBV7-2 and TRBJ1-2, the complete variable domain is GAGVSQSPSNKVTEKGKDVELRCDPISGHTALYWYRQSLGQGLEFLIYFQGNSAPDKSGLPSDRFSAERTGGSVSTLTIQRTQQEDSAVYLCASSPGTGGKGYTFGSGTRLTVV.

This clonotype was detected ten times or more. V usage is TRBV12-3 or TRBV12-4 and J usage is TRBJ2-7; 10 bases are a match to TRBD2. The V segment lost 6 bases and the J segment 2 bases; nucleotides outside the gene matches: 4. This CDR3 is built from 14 residues. The CDR3 sequence is CASRFTSGTYEQYF. Here the CDR3 DNA reads TGTGCCAGCAGGTTCACTAGCGGGACCTACGAGCAGTACTTC.

Turning to this clonotype: This may arise from a read error, as a much more abundant clone is one base away. This chain uses TRBV11-2 with TRBJ2-7; 7 positions match TRBD1. After removal of 6 bases from V and 3 bases from J, the junction contained 5 bases not matched to a gene. Germline V lookup: CDR1 SGHAT, CDR2 FQNNGV. This CDR3 is built from 13 residues. The CDR3 loop reads CASSSGQIYEQYF. CDR3 nucleotides: TGTGCCAGCAGTTCGGGACAGATCTACGAGCAGTACTTC. The full variable domain, with the rest looked up from reference TRBV11-2 and TRBJ2-7, is EAGVAQSPRYKIIEKRQSVAFWCNPISGHATLYWYQQILGQGPKLLIQFQNNGVVDDSQLPKDRFSAERLKGVDSTLKIQPAKLEDSAVYLCASSSGQIYEQYFGPGTRLTVT.

This clonotype was observed many times. CDR3 DNA: TGCAGTGCTAGAGGTGACAGGGGTGGCACCGGGGAGCTGTTTTTT. This gives the protein CSARGDRGGTGELFF. The chain joins TRBV20-1 to TRBJ2-2, with 8 nucleotides matching TRBD1. Germline CDR1 reads DFQATT; CDR2 reads SNEGSKA (reference sequence). CDR3 length: 15 amino acids. V shed 1 base, J shed 4 bases, and the junction held 5 bases outside the gene matches.

The chain combines TRBV11-2 with TRBJ1-3, with unresolved D. Trimming shortened V by 8 bases and J by 4 bases, and 15 bases separated the two germline ends. CDR1 and CDR2 (germline): SGHAT, FQNNGV. This CDR3 has 14 amino acids. The CDR3 sequence: CASRRPDEGNTIYF. The CDR3 DNA sequence: TGTGCCAGCCGTCGCCCGGACGAGGGAAACACCATATATTTT.

This clonotype was detected many times. The CDR3 protein is CASTSASRAQYF. The CDR3 nucleotides are TGTGCCAGCACCAGCGCCTCCCGGGCCCAGTACTTC. The V gene is TRBV11-2, the J gene TRBJ2-5; D is unclear. In germline, CDR1 is SGHAT, CDR2 FQNNGV. The CDR3 contains 12 residues. V was trimmed by 7 bases and J by 9 bases, leaving 15 bases between them.

This clonotype was recorded a few times. The J gene is TRBJ1-6, the V gene TRBV5-1, with 9 bases that match TRBD1. Germline assignment: CDR1 SGHRS and CDR2 YFSETQ. CDR3 length equals 16 residues. Germline trimming cut 2 bases from V and 10 bases from J; bases unmatched to any gene: 10. The CDR3 bases are TGCGCCAGCAGCTTCGGGGACAGGGCTGGAGGATCACCCCTCCACTTT. Protein sequence: CASSFGDRAGGSPLHF.

This clonotype occurred a few times. The chain links TRBV20-1 to TRBJ1-2; perhaps TRBD1 as D (5 bases). This CDR3 is built from 15 residues. Trimming removed 5 bases at V and 0 bases at J, with 16 bases between. Germline V gene data show CDR1 as DFQATT and CDR2 as SNEGSKA (reference sequence). The CDR3 region is CSASQGTGPNYGYTF. The CDR3 nucleotides are TGCAGTGCTTCCCAAGGGACGGGACCTAACTATGGCTACACCTTC.

This clonotype was detected ten times or more. This chain links TRBV18 with TRBJ1-5; TRBD1 might be the D (6 bases). Germline loops: CDR1 KGHSH, CDR2 LQKENI. V lost 2 bases and J lost 6, with 17 bases in between. The CDR3 runs 16 residues. This chain's CDR3 is CASSPGAGGAIQPQHF. Written as DNA, the CDR3 is TGTGCCAGCTCACCAGGGGCCGGGGGGGCAATTCAGCCCCAGCATTTT.

CDR3 residues: CASSELGTISQPQHF. The DNA for the CDR3 is TGTGCCAGCAGTGAATTGGGGACAATCAGTCAGCCCCAGCATTTT. The chain combines TRBV6-1 with TRBJ1-5; tentatively, D is TRBD1 (6 bases). There are 15 residues in the CDR3. The V and J ends lost 2 bases and 6 bases respectively, with 14 bases between them. Germline V gives CDR1 MNHNS, CDR2 SASEGT.

This clonotype showed up many times. The chain employs TRBV2 and TRBJ2-5; TRBD2 matches 10 bases. Germline V gene lookup returns CDR1 SNHLY and CDR2 FYNNEI. The CDR3 consists of 17 residues. The V and J ends lost 5 bases and 2 bases, in that order; junction bases with no gene match: 11. The CDR3: CASSQVGLAEIQETQYF. CDR3 coding DNA: TGTGCCAGCAGTCAAGTCGGACTAGCGGAGATACAAGAGACCCAGTACTTC.

Concerning this clonotype itself: One base away lies a much larger clone, so this may be a sequencing read error. The chain combines TRBV7-7 with TRBJ2-1; D is possibly TRBD2 (5 bases). The CDR3 sequence is 15 residues long. Germline V gene sequence: CDR1 SSHAT, CDR2 FNYEAQ (reference sequence). CDR3 nucleotide sequence: TGTGCTAGCAGCTACGGACTCGACTCCTACAATGAGCAGTCCTTC. Its protein product is CASSYGLDSYNEQSF. The entire variable domain, with the rest obtained from reference TRBV7-7 and TRBJ2-1, is as follows: GAGVSQSPRYKVTKRGQDVTLRCDPISSHATLYWYQQALGQGPEFLTYFNYEAQPDKSGLPSDRFSAERPEGSISTLTIQRTEQRDSAMYRCASSYGLDSYNEQSFGPGTRLTVL.

This clonotype showed up many times. The rearrangement joins TRBV12-3 or TRBV12-4 to TRBJ1-1; tentatively, D is TRBD1 (5 bases). The CDR3 is made up of 15 amino acids. V was cut by 5 bases and J by 0 bases, with 13 bases left in between. The CDR3 sequence: CASSMTERMNTEAFF. The CDR3 nucleotides are TGTGCCAGCAGTATGACAGAGAGGATGAACACTGAAGCTTTCTTT.

This clonotype showed up many times. This rearrangement joins TRBV25-1 to TRBJ2-3, with D unclear. The germline gives CDR1 MGHDK, CDR2 SYGVNS. The CDR3 contains 10 residues. The V gene lost 4 bases and the J gene lost 7 bases, with 3 bases spanning the gap. The CDR3 spells CASSGYTQYF. Written as DNA, the CDR3 is TGTGCCAGCAGTGGGTATACGCAGTATTTT.

This clonotype was seen repeatedly, ten times or more. This sequence joins TRBV24-1 and TRBJ2-3; no clear D. Germline lookup yields CDR1 KGHDR and CDR2 SFDVKD. The CDR3 runs 13 residues. V lost 4 bases and J 4 bases, leaving 8 bases between the germline ends. The DNA of the CDR3 is TGTGCCACCAGTGACGCAGCAGCAGATACGCAGTATTTT. This translates into CATSDAAADTQYF.

This clonotype was seen ten or more times. The rearrangement uses TRBV12-3 or TRBV12-4 and TRBJ1-6; D uncertain. The germline V and J ends were trimmed by 7 bases and 12 bases, with 10 bases remaining between them. This CDR3 region has 11 residues. CDR3: CASTAFGPLHF. CDR3 DNA: TGTGCCAGCACCGCCTTTGGACCCCTCCACTTT.

Concerning this clonotype: A read error may explain this, as a much larger clone is one base away. The chain joins TRBV19 to TRBJ2-7, with 10 bases aligning to TRBD1. CDR3 length equals 16 residues. CDR1 LNHDA and CDR2 SQIVND come from the germline V gene (reference sequence). The CDR3 loop reads CASSTPRDRGGYGQYF. Here the CDR3 DNA reads TGTGCCAGTAGTACCCCCCGGGACAGGGGAGGATACGGGCAGTACTTC.

Ten or more counts support this clonotype. The J gene is TRBJ2-1, the V gene TRBV3-1; TRBD2 aligns across 11 bases. J gave up 7 bases and V 5 bases, and 7 bases lay outside the gene matches. CDR3 length: 15 amino acids. Germline V lookup: CDR1 LGHDT, CDR2 YNNKEL (reference sequence). CDR3 DNA: TGTGCCAGCAGCAAGACTAGCGGGGAGCATAATGAGCAGTTCTTC. Its translation is CASSKTSGEHNEQFF.

The table lists this clonotype with many counts. V is TRBV19 and J is TRBJ2-4; D is uncertain. Germline V gene data show CDR1 as LNHDA and CDR2 as SQIVND (reference sequence). The CDR3 length is 14 residues. Trimming removed 5 bases at V and 7 bases at J, with 15 bases between. The CDR3 region has the DNA TGTGCCAGTAGTTTAACTTCAGGAAAGAACATTCAGTACTTC. Encoded protein: CASSLTSGKNIQYF.

This clonotype was counted ten times or more. This rearrangement joins TRBV12-3 or TRBV12-4 to TRBJ1-2; 8 nucleotides align to TRBD1. J gave up 0 bases and V 5 bases, and 5 bases lay outside the gene matches. This CDR3 region has 15 residues. This CDR3 reads CASSPTGAPNYGYTF. The CDR3 DNA sequence: TGTGCCAGCAGTCCGACAGGGGCGCCTAACTATGGCTACACCTTC.

This clonotype appeared many times. V gene TRBV13 combines with J gene TRBJ1-1, with D possibly matching TRBD1 (5 bases). With 4 bases removed from V and 1 base from J, the gap between germline ends came to 7 bases. Germline V gene lookup returns CDR1 PRHDT and CDR2 FYEKMQ (reference sequence). The CDR3 consists of 13 residues. CDR3 nucleotide sequence: TGTGCCAGCAGCTCGGGGGAGAACACTGAAGCTTTCTTT. Translated, it gives CASSSGENTEAFF. Filled out from reference TRBV13 and TRBJ1-1, the complete variable domain reads AAGVIQSPRHLIKEKRETATLKCYPIPRHDTVYWYQQGPGQDPQFLISFYEKMQSDKGSIPDRFSAQQFSDYHSELNMSSLELGDSALYFCASSSGENTEAFFGQGTRLTVV.

In its sample, this clonotype was seen a few times. V usage is TRBV18 and J usage is TRBJ1-3, with D unresolved. This CDR3 region has 16 residues. The germline V and J ends were trimmed by 3 bases and 4 bases, with 16 bases remaining between them. Germline V gene lookup returns CDR1 KGHSH and CDR2 LQKENI. CDR3 DNA: TGTGCCAGCTCACCCACGACACTCGCCGGCGGAAACACCATATATTTT. Translating it yields CASSPTTLAGGNTIYF.